These 17 T cell receptor beta chains came from one sample sequenced in a study of blood T cell repertoires in COVID-19. The data were produced by immunoSEQ multiplex PCR, yet TCRdb's version contains in-frame clones alone and is incomplete. This table has 90,000 to 120,000 clones, about 85% appearing once. The source material was peripheral blood. All receptors come from a woman between 70 and 85 years old with acute or convalescent COVID-19.

In its sample, this clone was seen once. The chain joins TRBV28 to TRBJ2-5; D perhaps matches TRBD2 (6 bases). The CDR3 covers 16 residues. CDR1 is MDHEN and CDR2 is SYDVKM in the germline V gene. The V and J ends lost 5 bases and 4 bases respectively, with 20 bases between them. The CDR3 DNA reads TGTGCCAGCAGTCAAACGGTCGGAACGGAGGGAGAGACCCAGTACTTC. Residues: CASSQTVGTEGETQYF.

V is TRBV28 and J is TRBJ1-1; TRBD1 is a possible D gene (5 bases). Trimming stripped 2 bases from V and 1 base from J, with 5 bases between. CDR1 is MDHEN and CDR2 is SYDVKM in the germline V gene. The CDR3 runs 13 residues. The CDR3 nucleotides are TGTGCCAGCAGTTTAACAGGGAACACTGAAGCTTTCTTT. Translating gives CASSLTGNTEAFF.

The V call is TRBV10-3, the J call TRBJ2-1, with TRBD1 as a possible D gene (7 bases). This CDR3 is 15 amino acids long. Germline CDR1 is ENHRY and CDR2 is SYGVKD. Trimming took 3 bases from V and 3 from J, leaving 12 bases between them. The CDR3 sequence is CAISDPRGDYNEQFF. As DNA, the CDR3 is TGTGCCATCAGTGACCCCAGGGGGGACTACAATGAGCAGTTCTTC.

The chain recombines TRBV11-2 with TRBJ2-1; the match to TRBD2 covers 10 bases. Germline V gives CDR1 SGHAT, CDR2 FQNNGV. The CDR3 runs to 16 residues. The V and J ends lost 2 bases and 7 bases, in that order; junction bases with no gene match: 8. The CDR3, as DNA: TGTGCCAGCAGCTTATTACGGACTAGCGGCAGGAATGAGCAGTTCTTC. Protein: CASSLLRTSGRNEQFF.

This chain links TRBV18 with TRBJ2-2; 7 bases are a match to TRBD2. The CDR3 spans 16 residues. V was clipped by 3 bases and J by 8 bases; unmatched bases: 12. CDR1 KGHSH and CDR2 LQKENI come from the germline V gene. For the CDR3, the DNA is TGTGCCAGCTCACCTCCTACTTCCAGCGGGAAGGGGGAGCTGTTTTTT. This translates into CASSPPTSSGKGELFF.

The chain employs TRBV28 and TRBJ1-6; 8 bases are shared with TRBD1. Germline V lookup: CDR1 MDHEN, CDR2 SYDVKM. V gave up 10 bases and J gave up 0 bases; unmatched junction bases: 5. The length of the CDR3 is 15 residues. In DNA form, the CDR3 reads TGTGCCACCCGACAGGGGAGCTCCTATAATTCACCCCTCCACTTT. Protein product: CATRQGSSYNSPLHF.

This chain joins TRBV12-3 or TRBV12-4 and TRBJ2-5, with D possibly being TRBD1 (6 bases). The ends were cut back, 10 bases at V and 4 bases at J, with 16 bases in the middle. The CDR3 has 13 amino acids. The CDR3: CATRMGAGETQYF. DNA of the CDR3: TGTGCCACCCGAATGGGGGCAGGAGAGACCCAGTACTTC.

This chain uses TRBV3-1 (or the pseudogene TRBV3-2) with TRBJ2-5, with 12 bases matching TRBD2. The CDR3 has 15 amino acids. CDR1 is LGHDT, CDR2 YNNKEL, per germline (reference sequence). The V segment lost 6 bases and the J segment 2 bases; nucleotides outside the gene matches: 4. CDR3 DNA: TGTGCCAGCAGACAACTAGCGGGGGGACAAGAGACCCAGTACTTC. It translates to CASRQLAGGQETQYF.

This chain links TRBV5-1 with TRBJ1-1; D is perhaps TRBD1 (5 bases). V lost 4 bases and J lost 1, with 14 bases in between. The CDR3 runs to 15 residues. Germline CDR1 reads SGHRS; CDR2 reads YFSETQ. The CDR3 loop reads CASSPQGGANTEAFF. The CDR3 DNA is TGCGCCAGCAGCCCCCAGGGAGGGGCGAACACTGAAGCTTTCTTT.

The chain employs TRBV5-1 and TRBJ2-1; TRBD2 matches at 10 bases. V lost 4 bases and J lost 0; bases outside the gene matches: 10. The CDR3 sequence is 18 residues long. Germline assignment: CDR1 SGHRS and CDR2 YFSETQ. The CDR3 loop is CASSTNPSGGSSYNEQFF. The CDR3 nucleotides are TGCGCCAGCAGCACAAACCCTAGCGGGGGTAGCTCCTACAATGAGCAGTTCTTC.

This clone appeared a single time. The rearrangement joins TRBV15 to TRBJ2-7; 10 nucleotides agree with TRBD2. This CDR3 contains 12 residues. V lost 5 bases and J lost 6; bases outside the gene matches: 1. Germline V gene data show CDR1 as LNHNV and CDR2 as YYDKDF (reference sequence). CDR3 coding DNA: TGTGCCACCAGCCAGCGGGAGGGCGAGCAGTACTTC. It yields the protein CATSQREGEQYF.

This clone was counted between two and nine times. The chain combines TRBV5-5 with TRBJ2-7, with 9 bases lining up with TRBD2. This CDR3 has 15 residues. J was trimmed by 2 bases and V by 0 bases; bases with no gene match: 3. CDR1 and CDR2 (germline): SGHKS, YYEKEE (reference sequence). CDR3 sequence: CASSLGTSVTYEQYF. The CDR3 nucleotides read TGTGCCAGCAGCTTGGGGACTAGCGTGACCTACGAGCAGTACTTC. Full variable domain (remainder filled in from reference TRBV5-5 and TRBJ2-7): DAGVTQSPTHLIKTRGQQVTLRCSPISGHKSVSWYQQVLGQGPQFIFQYYEKEERGRGNFPDRFSARQFPNYSSELNVNALLLGDSALYLCASSLGTSVTYEQYFGPGTRLTVT.

The chain carries TRBV15 and TRBJ2-2, with a possible D match to TRBD1 (5 bases). V was trimmed by 1 base and J by 6 bases, leaving 15 bases between them. Germline V lookup: CDR1 LNHNV, CDR2 YYDKDF (reference sequence). The CDR3 consists of 16 residues. CDR3 protein: CATSRGGRVVAGELFF. The DNA of the CDR3 is TGTGCCACCAGCAGAGGTGGCAGGGTGGTCGCCGGGGAGCTGTTTTTT.

The chain joins TRBV18 to TRBJ2-2, with 11 bases matching TRBD1. The V gene's germline CDR1 is KGHSH and CDR2 LQKENI. The trim removed 4 bases at V and 4 bases at J, leaving 2 bases unmatched. CDR3 length equals 15 residues. CDR3 protein: CASSRTGGGTGELFF. Written as DNA, the CDR3 is TGTGCCAGCTCACGGACAGGGGGCGGCACCGGGGAGCTGTTTTTT.

V usage is TRBV28 and J usage is TRBJ1-6; no firm D call. Germline assignment: CDR1 MDHEN and CDR2 SYDVKM. Trimming shortened V by 7 bases and J by 6 bases, and 16 bases separated the two germline ends. This CDR3 spans 15 amino acids. CDR3 DNA: TGTGCCAGCACCTTGGGTGCCCGGGGTAATTCACCCCTCCACTTT. Its protein is CASTLGARGNSPLHF.

V and J are TRBV9 and TRBJ1-5, with a possible D match to TRBD1 (5 bases). Germline V CDR1 and CDR2: SGDLS, YYNGEE. The length of the CDR3 is 15 residues. Trimming removed 4 bases from V and 4 bases from J, with 15 bases in between. In nucleotides, the CDR3 is TGTGCCAGCAGCCTCGCGGGGGGATCAAATCAGCCCCAGCATTTT. Encoded protein: CASSLAGGSNQPQHF.

J is TRBJ2-5 and V is TRBV5-1; D remains unclear. The germline gives CDR1 SGHRS, CDR2 YFSETQ. The CDR3 loop spans 12 amino acids. With 3 bases removed from V and 5 bases from J, the gap between germline ends came to 8 bases. The CDR3 is CASSSNRETQYF. DNA of the CDR3: TGCGCCAGCAGCTCTAACCGGGAGACCCAGTACTTC.